The rows below give T cell receptor beta chains drawn from one sample of a study of blood T cell repertoires in COVID-19. TCRdb keeps only in-frame clones here, not all; method: immunoSEQ multiplex PCR. Here the sample spans fewer than 250,000 clones, 80% to 90% being singletons. The sample was PBMCs or T cells enriched from blood (not recorded which). Receptors originate from a woman in her 40s with acute COVID-19. CDR3s include the opening cysteine and the closing phenylalanine or tryptophan. Each record gives: CDR3 protein, CDR3 DNA, D gene, J gene, clone size, V gene. A D gene is named only where the DNA matches it firmly. Part of the rows lack a size; the others show once, few, many or a class for expanded clones.

CASSQDEVEGTQYF TGTGCCAGCAGCCAAGACGAGGTGGAGGGGACCCAGTACTTC . TRBJ2-5 . TRBV3-1/TRBV3-2
CASSLSAAVNTGELFF TGCGCCAGCAGCTTGTCGGCGGCTGTGAACACCGGGGAGCTGTTTTTT . TRBJ2-2 . TRBV5-1
CASSLALNEQFF TGTGCCAGCAGCTTAGCCCTCAATGAGCAGTTCTTC . TRBJ2-1 . TRBV7-6
CASTTQGFNSPLHF TGTGCCAGTACCACGCAGGGATTTAATTCACCCCTCCACTTT . TRBJ1-6 . TRBV19
CASSSSGEGDGYTF TGTGCCAGCAGCTCTTCAGGGGAAGGGGATGGCTACACCTTC . TRBJ1-2 . TRBV7-8
CASGDPDRGRDGYTF TGTGCCAGCGGAGATCCAGACAGGGGGAGAGATGGCTACACCTTC TRBD1 TRBJ1-2 . TRBV5-5
CATSTTRRATSVNKRNTEAFF TGTGCCACCAGCACCACTAGGAGAGCCACTTCAGTAAACAAACGGAACACTGAAGCTTTCTTT . TRBJ1-1 . TRBV15
CASSLVAGAGEQYF TGCGCCAGCAGCTTGGTAGCGGGAGCAGGGGAGCAGTACTTC TRBD2 TRBJ2-7 . TRBV5-1
CASSPGLAGVTGELFF TGTGCCAGCTCCCCAGGACTAGCGGGAGTCACCGGGGAGCTGTTTTTT TRBD2 TRBJ2-2 once TRBV18
CASKRDRGGTTEAFF TGTGCCAGCAAAAGGGACAGGGGAGGTACGACTGAAGCTTTCTTT TRBD1 TRBJ1-1 . TRBV6-5
CASSWRDRGRETQYF TGTGCCAGCAGTTGGCGGGACAGGGGAAGGGAGACCCAGTACTTC TRBD1 TRBJ2-5 . TRBV28
CASSPGNPLQGSPLHF TGTGCCAGCTCCCCGGGGAACCCTCTGCAAGGGTCACCCCTCCACTTT . TRBJ1-6 . TRBV18
CASSRGQGGTQYF TGTGCCAGCAGCCGGGGACAGGGAGGGACCCAGTACTTC TRBD1 TRBJ2-5 . TRBV11-2
CASSQALAGGYEQYF TGCGCCAGCAGCCAAGCTCTAGCGGGAGGTTACGAGCAGTACTTC TRBD2 TRBJ2-7 . TRBV4-3
CASRNRDRGDSPLHF TGTGCCAGCAGAAACCGGGACAGGGGAGATTCACCCCTCCACTTT TRBD1 TRBJ1-6 once TRBV6-6
CASSPPSAANYGYTF TGTGCCAGCTCACCACCGTCGGCGGCTAACTATGGCTACACCTTC . TRBJ1-2 . TRBV18
CASSLELAGSKQYF TGCGCCAGCAGCTTGGAACTAGCGGGATCCAAGCAGTACTTC TRBD2 TRBJ2-7 . TRBV5-1
CASSRTVSSSYNEQFF TGTGCCAGCAGCAGGACTGTTTCTAGCTCCTACAATGAGCAGTTCTTC . TRBJ2-1 few TRBV5-4
CASSEDRGGYTF TGTGCCAGCAGTGAAGACAGGGGAGGCTACACCTTC TRBD1 TRBJ1-2 . TRBV2
CASSLASGVRGLQNIQYF TGCGCCAGCAGCTTGGCTAGCGGGGTACGGGGACTCCAAAACATTCAGTACTTC TRBD2 TRBJ2-4 . TRBV5-1
CASSQEGLAYNEQFF TGCGCCAGCAGCCAAGAGGGACTAGCCTACAATGAGCAGTTCTTC TRBD2 TRBJ2-1 . TRBV4-1
CASSPGQGYGANVLTF TGTGCCAGCAGCCCAGGACAGGGGTACGGGGCCAACGTCCTGACTTTC TRBD1 TRBJ2-6 . TRBV7-3
CASSHKWGSLTEAFF TGTGCCAGCAGTCATAAATGGGGCTCACTCACTGAAGCTTTCTTT . TRBJ1-1 . TRBV25-1
CASSSTSGRGSYNEQFF TGTGCCAGCAGTTCCACTAGCGGGAGAGGCTCCTACAATGAGCAGTTCTTC TRBD2 TRBJ2-1 . TRBV27
CASSQEMTRGMWGEANTGELFF TGCGCCAGCAGCCAAGAAATGACAAGGGGTATGTGGGGTGAAGCGAACACCGGGGAGCTGTTTTTT . TRBJ2-2 . TRBV4-3
CASSYFSDTQYF TGTGCCAGCAGTTACTTTTCTGATACGCAGTATTTT . TRBJ2-3 . TRBV12-3/TRBV12-4
CASSRPGGGVETQYF TGCGCCAGCAGCCGTCCGGGCGGCGGGGTGGAGACCCAGTACTTC . TRBJ2-5 . TRBV5-1
CATSRDLGVNTGELFF TGTGCCACCAGCAGAGATTTGGGCGTCAACACCGGGGAGCTGTTTTTT . TRBJ2-2 . TRBV15
CASGRSGRTGGQFF TGTGCCAGCGGACGTAGCGGGAGGACCGGTGGGCAGTTCTTC TRBD2 TRBJ2-1 few TRBV27
CSVLTSGANTGELFF TGCAGCGTCTTGACTAGCGGGGCGAACACCGGGGAGCTGTTTTTT TRBD2 TRBJ2-2 . TRBV29-1
CASSYTTGTTTEQFF TGTGCCAGCAGTTACACCACCGGGACTACCACCGAGCAGTTCTTC TRBD2 TRBJ2-1 . TRBV6-5
CASSPLPRLAGVKDTQYF TGTGCCAGCAGTCCCCTCCCCCGACTAGCGGGAGTTAAAGATACGCAGTATTTT TRBD2 TRBJ2-3 once TRBV6-6
CASSHLLRLPGHQPQHF TGTGCCAGCAGCCATCTACTCAGGCTCCCAGGGCATCAGCCCCAGCATTTT . TRBJ1-5 . TRBV3-1/TRBV3-2
CASSLGSGQPQHF TGTGCCAGCAGCTTAGGGAGTGGACAGCCCCAGCATTTT . TRBJ1-5 . TRBV7-8
CATHVGGTRSNQPQHF TGTGCCACCCACGTGGGGGGGACCCGTAGCAATCAGCCCCAGCATTTT . TRBJ1-5 . TRBV28
CASSSQLKDSSYGYTF TGTGCCAGCAGTTCCCAGCTGAAGGACAGTAGCTATGGCTACACCTTC . TRBJ1-2 . TRBV27
CASSMGTGIFYEQYF TGTGCCAGTAGTATGGGGACAGGTATCTTTTACGAGCAGTACTTC TRBD1 TRBJ2-7 . TRBV19
CASSLNLGGQETQYF TGTGCCAGCAGTTTAAACTTAGGGGGCCAAGAGACCCAGTACTTC . TRBJ2-5 . TRBV28
CSVVRGLAGHEQFF TGCAGCGTTGTTAGGGGGCTAGCGGGTCATGAGCAGTTCTTC . TRBJ2-1 . TRBV29-1
CASNNHRTSAYNEQFF TGTGCCAGCAATAACCACAGGACTAGCGCCTACAATGAGCAGTTCTTC TRBD2 TRBJ2-1 few TRBV19
CASRGPEGGYTF TGTGCCAGCCGAGGGCCCGAAGGCGGCTACACCTTC . TRBJ1-2 . TRBV6-6
CASSKPGQGARGYGYTF TGTGCCAGTAGTAAACCGGGACAGGGGGCGAGAGGCTATGGCTACACCTTC TRBD1 TRBJ1-2 . TRBV19
CSVVGGRGRLAFF TGCAGCGTTGTAGGGGGCCGCGGCAGGTTGGCTTTCTTT TRBD1 TRBJ1-1 . TRBV29-1
CASSFRGYKRGQVESDTQYF TGTGCCAGCAGTTTCCGCGGGTATAAGAGAGGGCAGGTTGAGTCAGATACGCAGTATTTT . TRBJ2-3 once TRBV28
CASSPAWGSGSVLAKNIQYF TGTGCCAGCAGTCCCGCGTGGGGCAGTGGGTCTGTGCTGGCCAAAAACATTCAGTACTTC . TRBJ2-4 . TRBV28
CASNPRTSGTDTQYF TGTGCCAGCAACCCACGGACTAGCGGGACAGATACGCAGTATTTT TRBD2 TRBJ2-3 . TRBV7-2
CASSPDRGYNSPLHF TGTGCCAGCTCACCCGACAGGGGGTATAATTCACCCCTCCACTTT TRBD1 TRBJ1-6 . TRBV18
CASSQGTLSNYGYTF TGTGCCAGCAGCCAAGGGACACTATCTAACTATGGCTACACCTTC . TRBJ1-2 . TRBV28
CASSLYGGGDTDTQYF TGTGCCAGCAGTTTATATGGGGGCGGTGACACAGATACGCAGTATTTT . TRBJ2-3 . TRBV27
CASSQEEQSAYEQYF TGTGCCAGCAGCCAAGAGGAGCAAAGTGCCTACGAGCAGTACTTC . TRBJ2-7 . TRBV4-2
CASSPPGTGGVKTQYF TGTGCCAGTAGTCCTCCGGGGACAGGGGGCGTGAAGACCCAGTACTTC TRBD1 TRBJ2-5 . TRBV19
CASSLTGTGELFF TGTGCCAGCAGCTTAACTGGCACCGGGGAGCTGTTTTTT . TRBJ2-2 . TRBV7-8
CASSPGGRMIETQYF TGTGCCAGCAGCCCAGGCGGGCGAATGATAGAGACCCAGTACTTC . TRBJ2-5 . TRBV7-6
CASRGEAGGYNEQFF TGTGCCAGCAGGGGGGAAGCGGGTGGGTACAATGAGCAGTTCTTC . TRBJ2-1 . TRBV2
CASSRTGITPSSGNTIYF TGTGCCAGTTCCAGGACAGGGATCACTCCAAGCTCTGGAAACACCATATATTTT TRBD1 TRBJ1-3 . TRBV19
CASSHKNRGALGAFF TGTGCCAGCAGTCACAAGAACAGGGGAGCTTTAGGAGCTTTCTTT TRBD1 TRBJ1-1 once TRBV6-5
CASSLKGSLVRGGLDTQYF TGTGCCAGCAGCTTGAAGGGGTCATTAGTCAGGGGCGGGCTAGATACGCAGTATTTT . TRBJ2-3 . TRBV11-2